The present TCR beta chain was sequenced within a study of shared clonotypes between healthy human individuals. Findings and caveats of the study: Sampling was confined to blood; repertoires within tissues likely differ. Between four donors, naive CD4 clonotypes were shared at a level of about 5%.

Approximately 220 ng DNA, approximately 31,000 T cell genomes, went into each sorted-subset replicate PCR. The data were produced by immunoSEQ multiplex PCR, yet TCRdb's version contains in-frame clones alone and is incomplete. Of 2 million to 3 million clones detected, over 85% appear once; the ten largest clones hold roughly 0.39%. The CDR3 is 13 residues long. Trimming cost V 0 bases and J 6 bases, with 7 bases left between them. Germline CDR1 is SGHRS and CDR2 is YFSETQ. About this clone itself: Its antigen is undetermined. Other DNA sequences in this specimen translate into the identical CDR3.

The chain uses TRBV5-1 and TRBJ2-1; D call uncertain. The clonotype was recovered from a man between 18 and 29 years old in good health. Some clones in this sample may be carry-over from other donors' samples. The source material was naive CD4+ T cells from PBMCs. Stated subset: CD45RA+ positively selected. The CDR3 nucleotides read TGCGCCAGCAGCTTGGTGGTAGGCAATGAGCAGTTCTTC. Translation: CASSLVVGNEQFF.